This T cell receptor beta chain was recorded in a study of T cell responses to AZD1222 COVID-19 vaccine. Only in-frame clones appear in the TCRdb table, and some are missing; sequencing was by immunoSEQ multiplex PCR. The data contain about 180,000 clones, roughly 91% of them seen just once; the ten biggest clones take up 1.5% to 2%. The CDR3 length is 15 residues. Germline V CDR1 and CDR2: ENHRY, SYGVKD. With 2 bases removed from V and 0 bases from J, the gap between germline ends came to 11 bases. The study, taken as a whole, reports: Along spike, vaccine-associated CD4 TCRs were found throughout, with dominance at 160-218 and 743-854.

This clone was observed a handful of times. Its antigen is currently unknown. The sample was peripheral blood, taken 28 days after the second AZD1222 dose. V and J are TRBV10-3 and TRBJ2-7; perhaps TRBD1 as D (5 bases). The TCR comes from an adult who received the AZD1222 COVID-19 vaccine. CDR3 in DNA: TGTGCCATCAGTGAGATCACAGGAAACTCCTACGAGCAGTACTTC. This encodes CAISEITGNSYEQYF.